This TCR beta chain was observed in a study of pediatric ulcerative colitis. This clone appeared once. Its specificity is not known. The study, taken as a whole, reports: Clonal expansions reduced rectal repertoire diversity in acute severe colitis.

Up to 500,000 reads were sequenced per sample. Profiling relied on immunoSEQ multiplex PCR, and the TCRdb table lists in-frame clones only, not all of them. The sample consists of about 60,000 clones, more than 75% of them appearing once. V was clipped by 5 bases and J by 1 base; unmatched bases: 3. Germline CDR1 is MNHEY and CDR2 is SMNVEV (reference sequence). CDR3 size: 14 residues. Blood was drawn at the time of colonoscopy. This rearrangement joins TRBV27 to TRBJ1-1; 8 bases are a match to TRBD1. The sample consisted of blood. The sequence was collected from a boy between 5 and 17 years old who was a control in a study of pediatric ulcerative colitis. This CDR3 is CASSPGTGNTEAFF. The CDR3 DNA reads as TGTGCCAGCAGTCCTGGGACAGGGAACACTGAAGCTTTCTTT.